A single sample gave rise to the 12 T cell receptor beta chains below, sequenced in a study of T cells in Graves' hyperthyroidism and ophthalmopathy. Amplification of TCR beta CDR3 regions was performed using RNA transcripts as template. Initially, a first-round RT-PCR of the TCR CDR3 employed the HTBI primer set. Via MiXCR, TCRdb re-called the multiplex PCR reads, giving one row per CDR3 protein. Of approximately 400,000 distinct CDR3 sequences in the sample, over 15% were seen once. The sample taken for sequencing was blood. Every receptor here comes from a woman under 30 with Graves' hyperthyroidism.

In its sample, this clonotype was seen many times. The V and J genes are TRBV12-3 or TRBV12-4 and TRBJ2-5; the D gene is possibly TRBD2 (6 bases). V shed 3 bases and J shed 5 bases, with 16 bases lying between them. The CDR3 extends over 15 amino acids. The CDR3 DNA reads TGTGCCAGCAGTTTTTCGGCGGGGATGGGCGAGACCCAGTACTTC. Amino acids: CASSFSAGMGETQYF.

This clonotype was seen at least ten times. The V gene is TRBV6-1, the J gene TRBJ1-3; the D is unclear. The CDR3 extends over 14 amino acids. The V end was cut by 8 bases, the J end by 0 bases, with 11 bases between. Germline V gene sequence: CDR1 MNHNS, CDR2 SASEGT. The CDR3 sequence: CASAVWGSGNTIYF. The DNA for the CDR3 is TGTGCCAGCGCTGTCTGGGGCTCTGGAAACACCATATATTTT.

This clonotype has only a few counts. The chain employs TRBV5-1 and TRBJ2-3; 12 nucleotides align to TRBD1. Looked up from germline, CDR1 is SGHRS and CDR2 is YFSETQ. There are 16 residues in the CDR3. V gave up 4 bases and J gave up 5 bases; unmatched junction bases: 8. CDR3 sequence: CASSTRDRGLGDTQYF. In nucleotides, the CDR3 is TGCGCCAGCAGCACCAGGGACAGGGGGCTCGGAGATACGCAGTATTTT.

The V gene is TRBV6-2 or TRBV6-3, the J gene TRBJ2-7; 7 bases are shared with TRBD2. Trimming at V came to 2 bases and at J to 6 bases, leaving 7 bases not matched to a gene. Germline loops: CDR1 MNHEY, CDR2 SVGEGT. CDR3 size: 14 residues. The CDR3 sequence is CASSYAGEVLEQYF. The CDR3 region has the DNA TGTGCCAGCAGTTACGCGGGAGAGGTCCTCGAGCAGTACTTC.

This clonotype was seen repeatedly, ten times or more. The chain employs TRBV6-1 and TRBJ2-7, with 9 nucleotides matching TRBD1. Germline assignment: CDR1 MNHNS and CDR2 SASEGT. The CDR3 has 14 residues. Trimming took 6 bases from V and 6 from J; bases not matched to a gene: 9. The CDR3 DNA is TGTGCCAGCAGCGCGAGGAACAGGGGGCTCGAGCAGTACTTC. Its protein is CASSARNRGLEQYF.

This clonotype has at least ten counts. The chain carries TRBV12-3 or TRBV12-4 and TRBJ1-5, with D uncertain. V was shortened by 4 bases and J by 0 bases, with 22 bases between the two germline ends. The CDR3 is made up of 19 amino acids. CDR3 amino acids: CASSSPAIDPYYSNQPQHF. In DNA, the CDR3 is TGTGCCAGCAGTTCCCCAGCCATAGACCCCTACTATAGCAATCAGCCCCAGCATTTT.

The chain employs TRBV6-1 and TRBJ1-2, with unresolved D. This CDR3 region has 15 residues. Trimming removed 7 bases at V and 2 bases at J, with 17 bases between. CDR1 and CDR2 (germline): MNHNS, SASEGT. The CDR3 protein is CASNTRIGPNYGYTF. CDR3 sequence (DNA): TGTGCCAGCAATACTAGGATCGGCCCAAACTATGGCTACACCTTC.

This clonotype is a singleton in its sample. The chain carries TRBV6-1 and TRBJ1-2; D is unclear. Germline CDR1 is MNHNS and CDR2 is SASEGT. Deletions cut 2 bases from V and 6 bases from J, with 4 bases between. This CDR3 is 11 amino acids long. CDR3 loop: CASSERDGYTF. The CDR3 DNA sequence: TGTGCCAGCAGTGAAAGGGATGGCTACACCTTC.

This clonotype was recorded many times. The gene calls are TRBV12-3 or TRBV12-4 and TRBJ1-2, with D tentatively TRBD1 (5 bases). V was clipped by 6 bases and J by 4 bases, with 12 bases between them. This CDR3 contains 13 residues. This CDR3 is CASSPGTLYGYTF. CDR3 DNA sequence: TGTGCCAGCAGCCCCGGGACCCTCTATGGCTACACCTTC.

This clonotype was detected ten times or more. The rearrangement uses TRBV11-2 and TRBJ1-2, with D tentatively TRBD1 (5 bases). The CDR3 contains 14 residues. V gave up 1 base and J gave up 8 bases, with 14 bases separating them. Germline assignment: CDR1 SGHAT and CDR2 FQNNGV. The CDR3 nucleotides read TGTGCCAGCAGCTTAGCTGGGACTAGAGAAGGCTACACCTTC. Encoded protein: CASSLAGTREGYTF.

This clonotype was detected ten times or more. The gene calls are TRBV7-2 and TRBJ2-5; D is undetermined. With 5 bases removed from V and 0 bases from J, the gap between germline ends came to 7 bases. This CDR3 is built from 13 residues. The germline CDR1 and CDR2 sequences are SGHTA and FQGNSA. The CDR3 DNA is TGTGCCAGCAGCCTGAGGTACCAAGAGACCCAGTACTTC. Translating gives CASSLRYQETQYF.

The chain recombines TRBV27 with TRBJ2-2; D is undetermined. Deletions cut 1 base from V and 2 bases from J, with 8 bases between. CDR1 MNHEY and CDR2 SMNVEV come from the germline V gene (reference sequence). The CDR3 is 15 residues long. The CDR3 is CASSLFGSNTGELFF. The DNA for the CDR3 is TGTGCCAGCAGTTTATTTGGCAGCAACACCGGGGAGCTGTTTTTT.